Presented here are 15 T cell receptor beta chains from one specimen sequenced in a study of blood T cell repertoires in COVID-19. This table comes from immunoSEQ multiplex PCR, and its TCRdb copy is limited to in-frame clones, with some not included. The sample contains 200,000 to 250,000 clones, about 79% of which appear only once. The specimen sequenced was peripheral blood. Receptor source: a man aged 45 to 65 with active or convalescent COVID-19.

The chain combines TRBV5-6 with TRBJ1-2; 7 bases fit TRBD1. V lost 0 bases and J lost 4; bases outside the gene matches: 9. The CDR3 loop spans 16 amino acids. Germline values: CDR1 SGHDT, CDR2 YYEEEE. DNA of the CDR3: TGTGCCAGCAGCTTGGACCCAGGGGGTAGGGTCTATGGCTACACCTTC. This sequence encodes CASSLDPGGRVYGYTF.

The CDR3 bases are TGCGCCAGCAGCCTCGGGACTAGCGGGAGAGAGACCCAGTACTTC. It is translated as CASSLGTSGRETQYF. The J gene is TRBJ2-5, the V gene TRBV5-1; 14 nucleotides line up with TRBD2. V was clipped by 4 bases and J by 4 bases; unmatched bases: 3. CDR1 and CDR2 from the germline V gene are SGHRS and YFSETQ. This CDR3 has 15 amino acids.

The V call is TRBV4-1, the J call TRBJ2-7, with 10 nucleotides matching TRBD2. CDR3 length equals 16 residues. Germline V gives CDR1 MGHRA, CDR2 YSYEKL. The trim removed 3 bases at V and 6 bases at J, leaving 11 bases unmatched. The CDR3: CASSQGRSGREGEQYF. CDR3 in DNA: TGCGCCAGCAGCCAGGGGAGGAGCGGGAGGGAAGGCGAGCAGTACTTC.

The V gene is TRBV19, the J gene TRBJ2-6; D unresolved. CDR1 LNHDA and CDR2 SQIVND come from the germline V gene (reference sequence). V lost 4 bases, J lost 4 bases, and 5 bases lay in between. CDR3 length: 13 residues. DNA for the CDR3: TGTGCCAGTAGTACTGTAGGGGCCAACGTCCTGACTTTC. Translation: CASSTVGANVLTF.

This chain joins TRBV3-1 (or the pseudogene TRBV3-2) and TRBJ2-1; 7 nucleotides align to TRBD1. This CDR3 comprises 15 residues. Germline lookup yields CDR1 LGHDT and CDR2 YNNKEL (reference sequence). J lost 5 bases, V lost 1 base, and 5 bases had no gene match. The CDR3 loop reads CASSQASRGNNEQFF. Written as DNA, the CDR3 is TGTGCCAGCAGCCAAGCTTCCAGGGGGAACAATGAGCAGTTCTTC.

The chain combines TRBV29-1 with TRBJ2-2, with 7 bases fitting TRBD1. This CDR3 has 17 amino acids. Per germline, CDR1 SQVTM and CDR2 ANQGSEA. Trimming cost V 1 base and J 0 bases; bases outside gene matches: 8. CDR3 sequence reads: CSVEAAWDSANTGELFF. The DNA of the CDR3 is TGCAGCGTTGAAGCGGCATGGGACAGTGCGAACACCGGGGAGCTGTTTTTT.

The V call is TRBV5-1, the J call TRBJ2-2; perhaps TRBD1 as D (6 bases). Trimming took off 1 base at V and 4 bases at J, with 14 bases between the two ends. Looked up from germline, CDR1 is SGHRS and CDR2 is YFSETQ. The CDR3 spans 16 residues. In DNA form, the CDR3 reads TGCGCCAGCAGCTTGCAGCGTACAGGGCTCACCGGGGAGCTGTTTTTT. Protein product: CASSLQRTGLTGELFF.

This chain's CDR3 is CASSPPTSSEKLFF. CDR3 bases: TGCGCCAGCAGCCCCCCCACAAGTTCCGAAAAACTGTTTTTT. The genes are TRBV5-1 and TRBJ1-4; no clear D. With 4 bases removed from V and 8 bases from J, the gap between germline ends came to 15 bases. The CDR3 is 14 residues long. Germline V gene lookup returns CDR1 SGHRS and CDR2 YFSETQ.

This sequence joins TRBV5-4 and TRBJ2-1, with 8 bases fitting TRBD2. The V and J ends lost 3 bases and 6 bases, in that order; junction bases with no gene match: 5. The CDR3 runs 14 residues. Looked up from germline, CDR1 is SGHNT and CDR2 is YYREEE (reference sequence). CDR3 DNA: TGTGCCAGCAGCTCTCAGCGGGAGTCCAATGAGCAGTTCTTC. Translation: CASSSQRESNEQFF.

The chain couples TRBV28 to TRBJ1-1; D call uncertain. Trimming shortened V by 3 bases and J by 4 bases, and 12 bases separated the two germline ends. There are 14 residues in the CDR3. In germline, CDR1 is MDHEN, CDR2 SYDVKM. The CDR3 reads CASSLVFYGTEAFF. In DNA form, the CDR3 reads TGTGCCAGCAGTTTGGTTTTTTACGGCACTGAAGCTTTCTTT.

This chain links TRBV15 with TRBJ2-4; weak D call: TRBD2 (5 bases). CDR3 length: 17 amino acids. Germline V lookup: CDR1 LNHNV, CDR2 YYDKDF (reference sequence). The V gene lost 0 bases and the J gene lost 3 bases, with 15 bases spanning the gap. CDR3: CATSREYTGAGKNIQYF. As DNA, the CDR3 is TGTGCCACCAGCAGAGAGTATACTGGCGCGGGCAAAAACATTCAGTACTTC.

The count of this clone is one. This chain connects TRBV5-6 to TRBJ2-1, with 7 bases identical to TRBD2. The CDR3 runs 15 residues. With V trimmed by 1 base and J by 3 bases, 4 bases remained unmatched. The germline gives CDR1 SGHDT, CDR2 YYEEEE. CDR3 in DNA: TGTGCCAGCAGCTTGTTGACTAGCTTCTACAATGAGCAGTTCTTC. Encoded protein: CASSLLTSFYNEQFF.

This chain joins TRBV10-1 and TRBJ2-7; D uncertain. This CDR3 spans 10 amino acids. With 8 bases removed from V and 0 bases from J, the gap between germline ends came to 2 bases. Germline V gene data show CDR1 as WNHNN and CDR2 as SYGVQD (reference sequence). CDR3 DNA sequence: TGCGCCAGCCTCTCCTACGAGCAGTACGTC. This gives the protein CASLSYEQYV.

The V call is TRBV4-3, the J call TRBJ1-4; D may be TRBD1 (6 bases). The V gene's germline CDR1 is LGHNA and CDR2 YSLEER. This CDR3 has 16 amino acids. V lost 2 bases and J lost 8, with 18 bases in between. The CDR3 bases are TGCGCCAGCAGCCAACGAAAGGGGGGGGCGTGGGAAAAACTGTTTTTT. It is translated as CASSQRKGGAWEKLFF.

The count of this clone is one. The V call is TRBV2, the J call TRBJ1-3, with TRBD1 matching 8 bases. The V gene end was trimmed by 10 bases and the J gene end by 5 bases; junction bases not matched to a gene: 19. Looked up from germline, CDR1 is SNHLY and CDR2 is FYNNEI. The CDR3 runs to 17 residues. The CDR3 bases are TGTGCCACCGGAGGAACGGGACAGGCCATAAGTCGAAACACCATATATTTT. Translating it yields CATGGTGQAISRNTIYF.